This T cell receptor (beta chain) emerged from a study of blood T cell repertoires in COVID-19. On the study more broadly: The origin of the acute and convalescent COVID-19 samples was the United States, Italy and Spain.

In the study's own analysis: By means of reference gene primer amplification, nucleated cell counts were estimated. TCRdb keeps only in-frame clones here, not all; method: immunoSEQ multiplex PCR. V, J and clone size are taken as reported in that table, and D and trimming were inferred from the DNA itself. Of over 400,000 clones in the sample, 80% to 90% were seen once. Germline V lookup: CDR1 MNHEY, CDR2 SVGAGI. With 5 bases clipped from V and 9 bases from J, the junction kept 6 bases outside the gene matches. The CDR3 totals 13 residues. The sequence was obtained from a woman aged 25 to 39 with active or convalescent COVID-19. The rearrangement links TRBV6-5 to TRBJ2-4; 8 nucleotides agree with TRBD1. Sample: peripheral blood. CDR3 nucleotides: TGTGCCAGCAGTAACGGACAGGGAGGCATTCAGTACTTC. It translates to CASSNGQGGIQYF.